Listed below are T cell receptor beta chains from one sample, sequenced in a study of T-cell reconstitution after alpha-beta-depleted transplantation in children. TCRdb re-derived calls from the PCR reads in MiXCR, one entry per CDR3 protein. There are about a million distinct CDR3 sequences in the sample; about 26% occur only once, and more than 25% lies in the top ten. Sequences were derived from PBMCs, mostly from graft donor cells, sampled 360 days after TCRalphabeta/CD19-depleted stem cell transplant. These receptor sequences come from a boy in the first two years of life who had a stem cell transplant for SCID, so the T cells may come from the graft donor. CDR3s include the opening cysteine and the closing phenylalanine or tryptophan. D genes are given only for firm matches. The size entry is marked missing in some rows and otherwise reads once, few, many or a size class.

CDR3	V	J	D	size
CASSLPQGFESYEQYF	TRBV28	TRBJ2-7	NA	NA
CASSFIADAAYEQYF	TRBV7-2	TRBJ2-7	NA	NA
CSAREMRGLGNEQFF	TRBV20-1	TRBJ2-1	TRBD1	NA
CASSLTRHSGSSTDTQYF	TRBV7-3	TRBJ2-3	NA	once
CASSDQGPEQFF	TRBV2	TRBJ2-1	NA	NA
CATSRGAGLQETQYF	TRBV15	TRBJ2-5	NA	NA
CATSRGRTGGGETQYF	TRBV15	TRBJ2-5	TRBD1	few
CASSYGKTSGAARETQYF	TRBV6-5	TRBJ2-5	TRBD2	NA
CASSLPPGAGGYTF	TRBV5-4	TRBJ1-2	NA	NA
CASSPSVQRDTQYF	TRBV18	TRBJ2-3	NA	NA
CASIRDRHYNSPLHF	TRBV12-3/TRBV12-4	TRBJ1-6	TRBD1	few
CASRSDRAFYEQYF	TRBV6-1	TRBJ2-7	TRBD1	few
CASSFGTPFGGQYF	TRBV5-1	TRBJ2-7	NA	NA
CSASWKGVGQPQHF	TRBV20-1	TRBJ1-5	NA	few
CASSWVGGKYTEAFF	TRBV27	TRBJ1-1	NA	NA
CASSGGLQDRPGNTIYF	TRBV5-1	TRBJ1-3	NA	few
CASSPQTSGHEQYF	TRBV6-1	TRBJ2-7	TRBD2	NA
CASSFRYNEQFF	TRBV12-3/TRBV12-4	TRBJ2-1	NA	many
CASTPQGLAGSTDTQYF	TRBV28	TRBJ2-3	TRBD2	few
CSARGANTEAFF	TRBV20-1	TRBJ1-1	NA	few
CASSVAWLAGGYTF	TRBV12-3/TRBV12-4	TRBJ1-2	NA	NA
CAISEEGASYNEQFF	TRBV10-3	TRBJ2-1	TRBD1	NA
CASFRGEETPYNEQFF	TRBV5-1	TRBJ2-1	TRBD2	NA
CASKETGMGRDEQFF	TRBV28	TRBJ2-1	TRBD1	few
CSVTGTGAHEQYF	TRBV29-1	TRBJ2-7	TRBD1	NA
CSASRLAREETQYF	TRBV20-1	TRBJ2-5	TRBD2	few
CASSPTGGPLVGTQYF	TRBV4-2	TRBJ2-3	NA	once
CASSFPPGTSKRTGELFF	TRBV12-3/TRBV12-4	TRBJ2-2	NA	NA
CASSPSGGTGEAFF	TRBV9	TRBJ1-1	TRBD1	many
CASSGREGTGYTF	TRBV5-1	TRBJ1-2	NA	NA
CSTLQGTDTQYF	TRBV29-1	TRBJ2-3	NA	NA